This section outlines one TCR beta chain sequence together with its context. There are 12 residues in the CDR3. CDR1 is MNHEY, CDR2 SMNVEV, per germline (reference sequence). Deletions cut 10 bases from V and 7 bases from J, with 16 bases between. TCRdb's table, derived via immunoSEQ multiplex PCR, lists solely in-frame clones and lacks some. Of under 95,000 clones in the sample, 85% to 90% were seen once. The data stem from a study of T cell responses to AZD1222 COVID-19 vaccine. This clonotype originated in an adult in good health. The material was peripheral blood, obtained on day 0 of AZD1222 vaccination. The chain links TRBV27 to TRBJ1-2; D gene uncertain. In DNA form, the CDR3 reads TGTGCCACCACTTCCGCCCGGGGTGGCTACACCTTC. Encoded protein: CATTSARGGYTF.